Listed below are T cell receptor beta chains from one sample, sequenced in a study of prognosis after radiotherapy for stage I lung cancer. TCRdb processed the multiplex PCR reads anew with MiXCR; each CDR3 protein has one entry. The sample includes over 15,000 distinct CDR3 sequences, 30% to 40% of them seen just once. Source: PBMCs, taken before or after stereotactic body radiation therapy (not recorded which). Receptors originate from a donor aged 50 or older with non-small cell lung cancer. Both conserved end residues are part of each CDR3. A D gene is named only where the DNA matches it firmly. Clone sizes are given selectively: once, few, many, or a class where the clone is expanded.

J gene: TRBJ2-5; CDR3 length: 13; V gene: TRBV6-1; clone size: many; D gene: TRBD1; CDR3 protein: CASSPRQGAAQYF; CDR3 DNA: TGTGCCAGCAGTCCCCGACAGGGGGCGGCCCAGTACTTC
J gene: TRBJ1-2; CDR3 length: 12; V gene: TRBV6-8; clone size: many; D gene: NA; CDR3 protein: CASSPRGSGYTF; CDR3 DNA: TGTGCCAGCAGCCCCCGGGGGTCCGGCTACACCTTC
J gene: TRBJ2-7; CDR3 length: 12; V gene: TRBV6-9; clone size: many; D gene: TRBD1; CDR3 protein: CASSDRVYEQYF; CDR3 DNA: TGTGCCAGCAGTGACAGGGTCTACGAGCAGTACTTC
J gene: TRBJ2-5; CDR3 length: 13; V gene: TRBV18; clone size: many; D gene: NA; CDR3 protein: CASSRTEQETQYF; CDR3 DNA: TGTGCCAGCTCACGGACAGAGCAAGAGACCCAGTACTTC
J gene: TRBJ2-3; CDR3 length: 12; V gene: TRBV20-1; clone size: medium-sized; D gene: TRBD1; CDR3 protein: CSAVTGSDTQYF; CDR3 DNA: TGCAGTGCTGTGACAGGGTCCGATACGCAGTATTTT
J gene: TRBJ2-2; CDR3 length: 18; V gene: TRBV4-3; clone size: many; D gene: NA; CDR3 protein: CASSRSAPGQGGTVELFF; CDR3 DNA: TGCGCCAGCAGCCGGTCAGCCCCGGGCCAGGGCGGCACCGTGGAGCTGTTTTTT
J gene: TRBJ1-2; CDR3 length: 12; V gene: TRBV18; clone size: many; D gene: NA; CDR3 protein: CASSPPDYGYTF; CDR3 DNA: TGTGCCAGCTCACCACCCGACTATGGCTACACCTTC
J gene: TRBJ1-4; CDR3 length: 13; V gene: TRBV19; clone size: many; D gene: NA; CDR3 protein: CASNRMRAEKLFF; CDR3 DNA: TGTGCCAGTAATCGGATGAGGGCTGAAAAACTGTTTTTT
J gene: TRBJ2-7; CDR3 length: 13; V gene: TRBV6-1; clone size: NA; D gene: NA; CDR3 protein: CASSVREGYEQYF; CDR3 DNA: TGTGCCAGCAGTGTTCGGGAAGGCTACGAGCAGTACTTC
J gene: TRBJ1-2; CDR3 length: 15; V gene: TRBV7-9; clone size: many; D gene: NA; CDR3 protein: CASSRIQGASDGYTF; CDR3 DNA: TGTGCCAGCAGTCGCATTCAAGGCGCCTCCGATGGCTACACCTTC
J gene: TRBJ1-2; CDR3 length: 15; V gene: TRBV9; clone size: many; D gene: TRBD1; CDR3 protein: CASSVVGQPSYGYTF; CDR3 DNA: TGTGCCAGCAGCGTAGTGGGACAGCCTTCTTATGGCTACACCTTC